What follows are 5 T cell receptor beta chains derived from one specimen sequenced in a study of blood T cell repertoires in COVID-19. Sequencing used immunoSEQ multiplex PCR; TCRdb keeps in-frame clones, though not all of them. The table shows some 190,000 clones, with 80% occurring only once. Material for sequencing was PBMCs or T cells enriched from blood (not recorded which). The receptors were gathered from a young man with acute COVID-19.

This clone was observed at least ten times. This rearrangement joins TRBV3-1 (or the pseudogene TRBV3-2) to TRBJ1-1; tentative D call: TRBD1 (5 bases). Germline V gene sequence: CDR1 LGHDT, CDR2 YNNKEL (reference sequence). There are 16 residues in the CDR3. Trimming left V 4 bases short and J 1 base short, with 16 bases between. The CDR3 nucleotides read TGTGCCAGCAGCCCAGCTGGAGGGGTTAAGAACACTGAAGCTTTCTTT. It encodes CASSPAGGVKNTEAFF.

This chain links TRBV7-9 with TRBJ2-4; 9 positions agree with TRBD1. CDR1 and CDR2 from the germline V gene are SEHNR and FQNEAQ (reference sequence). This CDR3 is built from 14 residues. Trimming removed 3 bases from V and 7 bases from J; junction bases left unmatched: 4. The chain's CDR3 is CASSFTGGGNIQYF. DNA of the CDR3: TGTGCCAGCAGCTTCACAGGGGGCGGGAACATTCAGTACTTC. Complete variable domain (other parts from reference TRBV7-9 and TRBJ2-4): DTGVSQNPRHKITKRGQNVTFRCDPISEHNRLYWYRQTLGQGPEFLTYFQNEAQLEKSRLLSDRFSAERPKGSFSTLEIQRTEQGDSAMYLCASSFTGGGNIQYFGAGTRLSVL.

The chain links TRBV10-3 to TRBJ2-6, with 11 bases fitting TRBD1. The CDR3 is 16 amino acids. V shed 6 bases, J shed 0 bases, and the junction held 1 base outside the gene matches. Looked up from germline, CDR1 is ENHRY and CDR2 is SYGVKD. Here the CDR3 DNA reads TGTGCCATCAGCGGGACAGGGGGCTCTGGGGCCAACGTCCTGACTTTC. Its protein product is CAISGTGGSGANVLTF.

This clone occurred a few times. J is TRBJ1-3 and V is TRBV9, with TRBD1 matching over 7 bases. There are 14 residues in the CDR3. Germline V gives CDR1 SGDLS, CDR2 YYNGEE. The junction had 8 bases not matched to a gene; V was cut back by 4 bases and J by 7 bases. In nucleotides, the CDR3 is TGTGCCAGCAGCACAGAGACAGGGCTGAACACCATATATTTT. It codes for CASSTETGLNTIYF.

V is TRBV5-5 and J is TRBJ2-3; weak D call: TRBD2 (6 bases). The CDR3 length is 14 residues. From germline, CDR1 is SGHKS and CDR2 YYEKEE (reference sequence). V lost 4 bases, J lost 0 bases, and 9 bases lay in between. Here the CDR3 reads CASSAGTSTDTQYF. In nucleotides, the CDR3 is TGTGCCAGCAGCGCCGGGACTAGCACAGATACGCAGTATTTT.